A selection of T cell receptor beta chains follows, all from one sample in a study of cytotoxic CD8 clonotypes in ibrutinib-treated CLL. Profiling relied on immunoSEQ multiplex PCR, and the TCRdb table lists in-frame clones only, not all of them. Of hundreds of thousands of clones listed, around 70% were seen once; the top ten hold less than 20%. The sample here was PBMCs, taken after 24 months of ibrutinib treatment. These receptors were obtained from a human donor with chronic lymphocytic leukemia. Both conserved end residues are part of each CDR3. Fields, in order: V gene, J gene, clone size, D gene, CDR3 DNA, CDR3 protein. D genes are given only for firm matches. Expanded clones are given a class, and other clones once, few, many or no size at all.

TRBV28	TRBJ1-1	.	.	TGTGCCAGCAGTTTCACTGAAGCTTTCTTT	CASSFTEAFF
TRBV5-1	TRBJ2-1	.	.	TGCGCCAGCAGCGCCCGGGGAGTCTACAATGAGCAGTTCTTC	CASSARGVYNEQFF
TRBV5-1	TRBJ2-1	.	TRBD2	TGCGCCAGCAGCTTGGTGGGCTCGGGGGGAACCTACAATGAGCAGTTCTTC	CASSLVGSGGTYNEQFF
TRBV29-1	TRBJ1-3	.	.	TGCAGCGCCAAGTCGTCTGGAAACACCATATATTTT	CSAKSSGNTIYF
TRBV30	TRBJ2-1	.	TRBD2	TGTGCCTGGAGTCTGGAACGGACTAGTGGGAACAATGAGCAGTTCTTC	CAWSLERTSGNNEQFF
TRBV15	TRBJ2-3	.	TRBD2	TGTGCCACCAGCAGTAGGACTAGCGGGAGCAAAGATACGCAGTATTTT	CATSSRTSGSKDTQYF
TRBV18	TRBJ2-5	.	.	TGTGCCAGCTCACCCGAAACGGGGACCCTAGAGACCCAGTACTTC	CASSPETGTLETQYF
TRBV9	TRBJ2-2	.	TRBD2	TGTGCCAGCAGCGTAGAACTAGCGGCGAACACCGGGGAGCTGTTTTTT	CASSVELAANTGELFF
TRBV25-1	TRBJ2-7	.	.	TGTGCCAGCAGTGGGCAGGCCTACGAGCAGTACTTC	CASSGQAYEQYF
TRBV5-1	TRBJ2-7	.	TRBD1	TGCGCCAGCAGCTTGGACGGACAGGGCGACGTTGCCTACGGCTACGAGCAGTACTTC	CASSLDGQGDVAYGYEQYF
TRBV29-1	TRBJ2-7	.	TRBD2	TGCAGCGTCCAAGGAGGGGGGAGACTAGCGGAAAGTGCTTACGAGCAGTACTTC	CSVQGGGRLAESAYEQYF
TRBV4-2	TRBJ2-2	.	TRBD2	TGTGCCAGCCTTCAAGTCGGGGGGACCGGGGAGCTGTTTTTT	CASLQVGGTGELFF
TRBV25-1	TRBJ2-7	once	.	TGTGCCAGCAGTGACCTCTACGAGCAGTACTTC	CASSDLYEQYF
TRBV28	TRBJ2-7	few	.	TGTGCCAGCAGTTTAGCACAGGGATTTGAGCAGTACTTC	CASSLAQGFEQYF
TRBV6-5	TRBJ2-1	.	TRBD2	TGTGCCAGCACCGAAGCGGGAGCGGAGTCCAATGAGCAGTTCTTC	CASTEAGAESNEQFF
TRBV2	TRBJ2-4	.	.	TGTGCCAGCACCCCAGACACAATAGCCAAAAACATTCAGTACTTC	CASTPDTIAKNIQYF
TRBV11-3	TRBJ2-3	few	.	TGTGCCAGCAGCTTAGTGGCAGGGGCGCAGTATTTT	CASSLVAGAQYF
TRBV28	TRBJ1-2	few	.	TGTGCCACCGGTGGGGAATGGGCCAGTGGCTACACCTTC	CATGGEWASGYTF
TRBV4-3	TRBJ2-1	.	TRBD2	TGCGCCAGCAGCCAAACTCTAGCGGGAGGGTATGAGCAGTTCTTC	CASSQTLAGGYEQFF
TRBV28	TRBJ2-7	.	.	TGTGCCAGCAGGGGTCCGGACTCCTACGAGCAGTACTTC	CASRGPDSYEQYF
TRBV5-1	TRBJ2-1	few	TRBD2	TGCGCCAGCAGCTTGGGAGGGGAGGGGTACAATGAGCAGTTCTTC	CASSLGGEGYNEQFF
TRBV30	TRBJ2-1	few	.	TGTGCCTGGAGTGCCTTTAATGAGCAGTTCTTC	CAWSAFNEQFF
TRBV19	TRBJ1-5	few	.	TGTGCCAGTAGTAAGGTTGGGGAATCTATAGGCAATCAGCCCCAGCATTTT	CASSKVGESIGNQPQHF
TRBV15	TRBJ2-7	.	.	TGTGCCACCAGCCTTATGCCCGGGTTCTCCGGATCGTGGGAGCAGTACTTC	CATSLMPGFSGSWEQYF
TRBV29-1	TRBJ2-3	.	.	TGCAGCGCGATAAGGGGGGAAGATACGCAGTATTTT	CSAIRGEDTQYF
TRBV5-1	TRBJ1-5	.	.	TGCGCCAGCAGCCCGGACAGCTATACGAATCAGCCCCAGCATTTT	CASSPDSYTNQPQHF
TRBV7-8	TRBJ2-7	.	.	TGTGCCAGCAGCTTAGCACGGGAGTGGGGCTACGAGCAGTACTTC	CASSLAREWGYEQYF
TRBV5-4	TRBJ1-4	.	.	TGTGCCAGCAGCTTGGCTAGAGGCGAAAAACTGTTTTTT	CASSLARGEKLFF
TRBV7-2	TRBJ2-7	.	TRBD1	TGTGCCAGCAGCCAACGGGACAGGGTCCGCGAGCAGTACTTC	CASSQRDRVREQYF
TRBV4-2	TRBJ2-2	.	TRBD2	TGTGCCAGCAGCGGCTCGACTAGCGGGAGGGCCGGGGAGCTGTTTTTT	CASSGSTSGRAGELFF
TRBV28	TRBJ1-5	.	TRBD1	TGTGCCAGCAGTTCTGACGGACAGGGCGGAGGAAATCAGCCCCAGCATTTT	CASSSDGQGGGNQPQHF
TRBV18	TRBJ2-1	.	TRBD2	TGTGCCAGCTCACCTAGCGGGAGGGCCTCCTACAATGAGCAGTTCTTC	CASSPSGRASYNEQFF
TRBV27	TRBJ2-7	.	.	TGTGCCAGCAGTTTAGGGGCAGTCAGGGACGAGCAGTACTTC	CASSLGAVRDEQYF
TRBV2	TRBJ2-5	.	.	TGTGCCAGCAGTGAAGAACAGATCCGAGAGACCCAGTACTTC	CASSEEQIRETQYF
TRBV28	TRBJ1-2	.	.	TGTGCCAGCAGTTTAGAGACAGGCGGCTATGGCTACACCTTC	CASSLETGGYGYTF
TRBV18	TRBJ2-3	.	.	TGTGCCAGCTCACCCACCTTAAAGACAGATACGCAGTATTTT	CASSPTLKTDTQYF
TRBV6-5	TRBJ1-1	few	.	TGTGCCAGCTCGTTCCCCTCGCAGCACACTGAAGCTTTCTTT	CASSFPSQHTEAFF
TRBV19	TRBJ2-1	.	.	TGTGCCACCGGGGAGCTCTACAATGAGCAGTTCTTC	CATGELYNEQFF